Reported below is one TCR beta chain. The record originates from a study of blood T cell repertoires in COVID-19. Study-wide context: Collection of acute and convalescent COVID-19 samples took place in the United States, Italy and Spain. Sources were T cells, B-cell-depleted T cells, or PBMCs; the material itself was cDNA or gDNA.

Study processing details: Estimation of nucleated cell counts was performed using reference gene primer amplification. Only in-frame clones appear in the TCRdb table, and some are missing; sequencing was by immunoSEQ multiplex PCR. V, J and clone size are those of that table, while D and trimming were read from the DNA. Of about 150,000 clones listed, about four fifths were seen once; the top ten hold approximately 14%. V lost 4 bases, J lost 3 bases, and 7 bases stayed unmatched. The CDR3 has 16 residues. The germline gives CDR1 MNHEY, CDR2 SMNVEV (reference sequence). The chain combines TRBV27 with TRBJ2-3; 10 bases fit TRBD1. The sample was peripheral blood. The origin of this receptor is a woman older than 75 with acute or convalescent COVID-19. The CDR3 spells CASSWTGGGVTDTQYF. CDR3 nucleotides: TGTGCCAGCAGTTGGACAGGGGGGGGTGTGACAGATACGCAGTATTTT.